These 27 T cell receptor beta chains originate from one sample sequenced in a study of T cells after yellow fever vaccination. TCRdb re-derived calls from the 5' RACE reads in MiXCR, one entry per CDR3 protein. The sample gives a few hundred thousand distinct CDR3 sequences, around 9.3% of which show up once; 3% to 4% is in the top ten. This material consisted of CD4+ T cells sorted from PBMCs, taken 5 days after the yellow fever booster vaccination. The receptors derive from a young man who received the YFV17D yellow fever vaccine.

This clonotype came up many times. This chain links TRBV29-1 with TRBJ1-2; D gene uncertain. Germline CDR1 SQVTM, CDR2 ANQGSEA. V was pared by 0 bases and J by 0 bases, with 14 bases between. CDR3 size: 16 residues. CDR3 nucleotides: TGCAGCGTTGAAGATCGAACCGATTTAGCTAACTATGGCTACACCTTC. Encoded protein: CSVEDRTDLANYGYTF.

This clonotype was picked up a small number of times. The gene calls are TRBV27 and TRBJ1-4; TRBD1 agrees at 10 bases. From germline, CDR1 is MNHEY and CDR2 SMNVEV (reference sequence). CDR3 size: 16 residues. The V gene end was trimmed by 6 bases and the J gene end by 1 base; junction bases not matched to a gene: 5. Written as DNA, the CDR3 is TGTGCCAGCAGACCGGGACAGGGGAGAACTAATGAAAAACTGTTTTTT. Residues: CASRPGQGRTNEKLFF. The whole variable domain, filled in from reference TRBV27 and TRBJ1-4, reads EAQVTQNPRYLITVTGKKLTVTCSQNMNHEYMSWYRQDPGLGLRQIYYSMNVEVTDKGDVPEGYKVSRKEKRNFPLILESPSPNQTSLYFCASRPGQGRTNEKLFFGSGTQLSVL.

A note on this clonotype: One junction end disagrees with the germline gene, perhaps due to a read error. V and J are TRBV7-7 and TRBJ2-1; weak D call: TRBD1 (6 bases). The V gene's germline CDR1 is SSHAT and CDR2 FNYEAQ (reference sequence). The CDR3 has 16 residues. CDR3 region: CASSLNPQGKADEQFF. CDR3 sequence (DNA): TGTGCTAGCAGCTTAAACCCACAGGGAAAGGCGGATGAGCAGTTCTTC.

This chain joins TRBV18 and TRBJ2-7, with a weak D call TRBD1 (6 bases). The CDR3 is 13 residues long. Germline values: CDR1 KGHSH, CDR2 LQKENI. Trimming removed 5 bases from V and 2 bases from J, with 10 bases in between. The CDR3 loop reads CASSTYRAYEQYV. The CDR3, as DNA: TGTGCCAGCTCAACCTACAGGGCCTACGAGCAGTACGTC.

In DNA form, the CDR3 reads TGTGCCAGCAGCACAGGACTAGCGGGGGTAGGAACGCAGTATTTT. Translated, it gives CASSTGLAGVGTQYF. J is TRBJ2-3 and V is TRBV7-3; TRBD2 aligns across 13 bases. Germline V CDR1 and CDR2: SGHTA, FQGTGA. The CDR3 consists of 15 residues. The ends lost 5 bases at V and 9 bases at J; junction bases unmatched: 8.

Many counts were recorded for this clonotype. DNA of the CDR3: TGCGCCAGCAGCTTGATGACAGGAGCTGAAAAACTGTTTTTT. Its translation: CASSLMTGAEKLFF. The chain employs TRBV5-1 and TRBJ1-4, with D tentatively TRBD1 (6 bases). V was cut by 1 base and J by 7 bases, with 11 bases left in between. CDR1 is SGHRS, CDR2 YFSETQ, per germline. The length of the CDR3 is 14 residues.

In its sample, this clonotype was seen a few times. The chain couples TRBV6-2 or TRBV6-3 to TRBJ2-2; tentative D call: TRBD1 (5 bases). CDR1 is MNHEY and CDR2 is SVGEGT in the germline V gene. With 11 bases removed from V and 4 bases from J, the gap between germline ends came to 14 bases. The CDR3 totals 13 residues. The CDR3: CAAFQGFTGELFF. CDR3 nucleotides: TGTGCCGCCTTCCAGGGATTCACCGGGGAGCTGTTTTTT.

The gene calls are TRBV4-3 and TRBJ2-1, with TRBD2 matching 9 bases. The J segment lost 10 bases and the V segment lost 0 bases, leaving 7 bases of the junction unmatched. Germline V gene lookup returns CDR1 LGHNA and CDR2 YSLEER. The CDR3 runs to 15 residues. The CDR3 sequence: CASSQDGAGGREQFF. DNA for the CDR3: TGCGCCAGCAGCCAAGACGGTGCGGGGGGGAGGGAGCAGTTCTTC.

The V gene is TRBV6-2 or TRBV6-3, the J gene TRBJ2-2; TRBD1 agrees at 9 bases. CDR1 is MNHEY, CDR2 SVGEGT, per germline. The V segment lost 6 bases and the J segment 7 bases; nucleotides outside the gene matches: 9. The CDR3 has 15 amino acids. The DNA of the CDR3 is TGTGCCAGCAGCCGGACAGGGGAAGTTCTCGGGGAGCTGTTTTTT. This sequence encodes CASSRTGEVLGELFF.

This clonotype has a handful of counts. The rearrangement links TRBV20-1 to TRBJ2-3; a weak D match, TRBD2 (5 bases). The CDR3 is 14 amino acids. Germline V CDR1 and CDR2: DFQATT, SNEGSKA (reference sequence). Trimming removed 3 bases at V and 6 bases at J, with 16 bases between. CDR3 bases: TGCAGTGCTAGTTCTGGCGGGCCCCGGGATACGCAGTATTTT. This sequence encodes CSASSGGPRDTQYF.

The table lists this clonotype with many counts. The chain uses TRBV4-3 and TRBJ1-5, with 7 nucleotides matching TRBD1. V lost 1 base, J lost 6 bases, and 3 bases stayed unmatched. The CDR3 runs to 14 residues. The germline gives CDR1 LGHNA, CDR2 YSLEER. For the CDR3, the DNA is TGCGCCAGCAGCCAAGGCAGGGGGGGTCAGCCCCAGCATTTT. It yields the protein CASSQGRGGQPQHF.

The rearrangement uses TRBV5-1 and TRBJ1-1; no firm D call. The CDR3 has 15 amino acids. CDR1 is SGHRS and CDR2 is YFSETQ in the germline V gene. The V end lost 0 bases, the J end lost 1 base, and 10 bases lay between the germline ends. The CDR3 DNA reads as TGCGCCAGCAGCTTGGATAGGCAGACGAACACTGAAGCTTTCTTT. Its protein product is CASSLDRQTNTEAFF.

This chain connects TRBV20-1 to TRBJ1-1, with 9 bases that match TRBD1. This CDR3 comprises 15 residues. V lost 6 bases, J lost 0 bases, and 8 bases stayed unmatched. The germline V gene encodes CDR1 DFQATT and CDR2 SNEGSKA (reference sequence). CDR3 residues: CSAGGGDRVNTEAFF. The CDR3, as DNA: TGCAGTGCAGGTGGAGGGGACAGGGTGAACACTGAAGCTTTCTTT.

This clonotype was observed at least ten times. A read error may produce the germline difference seen at one junction end. The chain carries TRBV5-1 and TRBJ1-1; TRBD1 might be the D (6 bases). The CDR3 spans 14 residues. Germline CDR1 is SGHRS and CDR2 is YFSETQ. As DNA, the CDR3 is TGCGCCAGCAGCCTGGAACAGGGTTGGACTGATGCTTTCTTT. Protein sequence: CASSLEQGWTDAFF.

V is TRBV11-2 and J is TRBJ1-2; D is ambiguous. The V end was cut by 1 base, the J end by 3 bases, with 9 bases between. CDR1 and CDR2 (germline): SGHAT, FQNNGV. The CDR3 consists of 14 residues. CDR3 amino acids: CASSLASGYYGYTF. In DNA form, the CDR3 reads TGTGCCAGCAGCTTAGCAAGTGGCTACTATGGCTACACCTTC.

The chain recombines TRBV19 with TRBJ1-1; D gene ambiguous. This CDR3 region has 11 residues. V was clipped by 3 bases and J by 3 bases, with 2 bases between them. Germline lookup yields CDR1 LNHDA and CDR2 SQIVND (reference sequence). The CDR3 region is CASSMDTEAFF. The CDR3 DNA reads as TGTGCCAGTAGTATGGACACTGAAGCTTTCTTT.

This clonotype has just a few counts. This sequence joins TRBV9 and TRBJ2-3; D remains unclear. The V end was cut by 4 bases, the J end by 1 base, with 10 bases between. The length of the CDR3 is 14 residues. From germline, CDR1 is SGDLS and CDR2 YYNGEE. The CDR3 nucleotides are TGTGCCAGCAGCACAACGCCCGGCACAGATACGCAGTATTTT. Amino acid sequence: CASSTTPGTDTQYF.

The chain employs TRBV7-9 and TRBJ2-5; 9 bases are a match to TRBD2. Germline CDR1 reads SEHNR; CDR2 reads FQNEAQ (reference sequence). The V gene end was trimmed by 5 bases and the J gene end by 1 base; junction bases not matched to a gene: 5. This CDR3 is 15 amino acids long. CDR3 residues: CASSVIAGAQETQYF. Written as DNA, the CDR3 is TGTGCCAGCAGCGTTATAGCGGGGGCCCAAGAGACCCAGTACTTC.

This clonotype was recorded a few times. V usage is TRBV20-1 and J usage is TRBJ1-6; TRBD1 aligns across 8 bases. CDR3 length: 17 amino acids. Germline CDR1 reads DFQATT; CDR2 reads SNEGSKA (reference sequence). Trimming removed 0 bases from V and 7 bases from J; junction bases left unmatched: 11. The CDR3 here is CSARDPTTGGLNSPLHF. In nucleotides, the CDR3 is TGCAGTGCTAGAGATCCAACAACAGGGGGTTTGAATTCACCCCTCCACTTT.

The chain links TRBV18 to TRBJ1-1, with a tentative D call TRBD1 (6 bases). With 9 bases removed from V and 5 bases from J, the gap between germline ends came to 19 bases. CDR1 and CDR2 from the germline V gene are KGHSH and LQKENI. The CDR3 length is 14 residues. The chain's CDR3 is CASFMTERGTEAFF. The CDR3, as DNA: TGTGCCAGTTTCATGACTGAAAGGGGGACTGAAGCTTTCTTT. The whole variable domain, filled in from reference TRBV18 and TRBJ1-1, reads NAGVMQNPRHLVRRRGQEARLRCSPMKGHSHVYWYRQLPEEGLKFMVYLQKENIIDESGMPKERFSAEFPKEGPSILRIQQVVRGDSAAYFCASFMTERGTEAFFGQGTRLTVV.

This clonotype showed up many times. The chain joins TRBV3-1 to TRBJ1-6; D gene uncertain. Germline assignment: CDR1 LGHDT and CDR2 YNNKEL (reference sequence). The CDR3 contains 14 residues. V was cut by 4 bases and J by 7 bases, with 11 bases left in between. The CDR3 bases are TGTGCCAGCAGCCTTAAGTGGGAGAATTCACCCCTCCACTTT. It specifies CASSLKWENSPLHF.

The chain combines TRBV11-2 with TRBJ1-6; possibly TRBD1 for D (5 bases). Germline values: CDR1 SGHAT, CDR2 FQNNGV. The V and J ends lost 5 bases and 3 bases respectively, with 17 bases between them. CDR3 length: 17 residues. For the CDR3, the DNA is TGTGCCAGCAGCCGGAAATTTGGGGGGAACTATAATTCACCCCTCCACTTT. Its translation: CASSRKFGGNYNSPLHF.

V gene TRBV7-9 combines with J gene TRBJ1-1; TRBD1 matches 8 bases. The germline CDR1 and CDR2 sequences are SEHNR and FQNEAQ (reference sequence). J lost 5 bases, V lost 1 base, and 6 bases had no gene match. This CDR3 region has 15 residues. For the CDR3, the DNA is TGTGCCAGCAGCTTAGGCAGGGGGCGCATTACTGAAGCTTTCTTT. It is translated as CASSLGRGRITEAFF.

V is TRBV12-3 or TRBV12-4 and J is TRBJ2-4; D remains ambiguous. V was clipped by 5 bases and J by 2 bases, with 16 bases between them. This CDR3 is built from 16 residues. The CDR3, as DNA: TGTGCCAGCAGTGCCAATACAGATTCCCCCAAAAACATTCAGTACTTC. It codes for CASSANTDSPKNIQYF.

The V and J genes are TRBV28 and TRBJ2-2, with TRBD1 as a possible D gene (6 bases). V was shortened by 6 bases and J by 2 bases, with 10 bases between the two germline ends. This CDR3 comprises 14 residues. CDR1 and CDR2 (germline): MDHEN, SYDVKM. This chain's CDR3 is CASRQGSNTGELFF. The CDR3 DNA reads TGTGCCAGCAGACAGGGAAGTAACACCGGGGAGCTGTTTTTT.

The chain employs TRBV3-1 and TRBJ1-4; tentatively, D is TRBD1 (6 bases). The V gene lost 1 base and the J gene lost 11 bases, with 14 bases spanning the gap. The length of the CDR3 is 14 residues. Germline CDR1 reads LGHDT; CDR2 reads YNNKEL (reference sequence). CDR3 region: CASSQVGGLGKLFF. In nucleotides, the CDR3 is TGTGCCAGCAGCCAAGTGGGGGGGCTGGGTAAACTGTTTTTT.

The chain couples TRBV12-3 or TRBV12-4 to TRBJ1-2; D is undetermined. The CDR3 contains 11 residues. The V end was cut by 4 bases, the J end by 7 bases, with 7 bases between. The CDR3 coding sequence is TGTGCCAGCAGTTACAGCTTTGGCTACACCTTC. Protein product: CASSYSFGYTF.